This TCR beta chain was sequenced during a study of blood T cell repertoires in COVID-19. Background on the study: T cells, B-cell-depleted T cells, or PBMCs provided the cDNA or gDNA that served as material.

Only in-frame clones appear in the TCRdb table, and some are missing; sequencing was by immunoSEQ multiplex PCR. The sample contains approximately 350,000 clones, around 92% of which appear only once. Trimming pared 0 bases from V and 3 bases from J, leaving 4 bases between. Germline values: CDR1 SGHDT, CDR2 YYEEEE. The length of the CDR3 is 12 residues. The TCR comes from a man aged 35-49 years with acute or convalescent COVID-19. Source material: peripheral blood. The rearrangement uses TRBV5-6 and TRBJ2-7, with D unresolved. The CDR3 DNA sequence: TGTGCCAGCAGCTTGGGAGACTACGAGCAGTACTTC. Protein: CASSLGDYEQYF.